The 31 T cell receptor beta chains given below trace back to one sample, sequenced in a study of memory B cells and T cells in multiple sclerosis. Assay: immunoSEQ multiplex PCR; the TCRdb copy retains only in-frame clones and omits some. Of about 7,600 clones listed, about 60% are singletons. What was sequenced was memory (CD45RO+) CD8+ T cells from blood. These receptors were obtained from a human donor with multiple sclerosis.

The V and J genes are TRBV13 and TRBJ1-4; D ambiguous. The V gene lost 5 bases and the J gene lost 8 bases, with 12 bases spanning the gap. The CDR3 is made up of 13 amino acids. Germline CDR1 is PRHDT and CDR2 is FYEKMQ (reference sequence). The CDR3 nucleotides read TGTGCCAGCAGCCCGGGAATCGGCGAAAAACTGTTTTTT. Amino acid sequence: CASSPGIGEKLFF. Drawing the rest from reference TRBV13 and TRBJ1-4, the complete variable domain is AAGVIQSPRHLIKEKRETATLKCYPIPRHDTVYWYQQGPGQDPQFLISFYEKMQSDKGSIPDRFSAQQFSDYHSELNMSSLELGDSALYFCASSPGIGEKLFFGSGTQLSVL.

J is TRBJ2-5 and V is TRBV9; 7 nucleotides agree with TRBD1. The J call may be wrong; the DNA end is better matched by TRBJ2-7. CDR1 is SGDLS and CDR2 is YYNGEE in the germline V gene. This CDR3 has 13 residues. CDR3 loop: CASSIQGSYEQYF. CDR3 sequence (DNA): TGTGCCAGCAGCATACAGGGGTCCTACGAGCAGTACTTC.

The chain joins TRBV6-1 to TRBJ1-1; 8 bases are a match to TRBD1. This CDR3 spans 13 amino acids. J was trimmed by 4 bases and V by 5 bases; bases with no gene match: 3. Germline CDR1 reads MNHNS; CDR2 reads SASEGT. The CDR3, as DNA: TGTGCCAGCAGTTTCACAGGGGGCACTGAAGCTTTCTTT. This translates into CASSFTGGTEAFF.

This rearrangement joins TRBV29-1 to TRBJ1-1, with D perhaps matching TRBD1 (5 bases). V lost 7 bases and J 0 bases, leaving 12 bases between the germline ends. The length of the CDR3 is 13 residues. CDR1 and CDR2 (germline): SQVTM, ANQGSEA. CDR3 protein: CSGTGGLNTEAFF. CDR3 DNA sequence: TGCAGCGGTACCGGGGGGTTGAACACTGAAGCTTTCTTT.

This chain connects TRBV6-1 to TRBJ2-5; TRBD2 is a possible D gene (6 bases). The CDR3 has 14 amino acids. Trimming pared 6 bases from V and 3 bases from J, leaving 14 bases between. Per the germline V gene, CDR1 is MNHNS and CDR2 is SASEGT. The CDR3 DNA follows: TGTGCCAGCAGCGTCACGGGGGATAAAGAGACCCAGTACTTC. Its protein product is CASSVTGDKETQYF.

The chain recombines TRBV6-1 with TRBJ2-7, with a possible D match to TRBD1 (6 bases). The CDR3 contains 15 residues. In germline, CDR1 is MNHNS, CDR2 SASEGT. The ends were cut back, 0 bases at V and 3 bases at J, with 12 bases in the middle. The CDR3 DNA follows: TGTGCCAGCAGTGAAGCCCTACCGGACAGCTACGAGCAGTACTTC. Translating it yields CASSEALPDSYEQYF.

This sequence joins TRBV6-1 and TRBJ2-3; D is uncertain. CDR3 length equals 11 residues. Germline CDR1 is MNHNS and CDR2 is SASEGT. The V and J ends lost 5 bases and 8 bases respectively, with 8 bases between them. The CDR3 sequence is CASSYGGTQYF. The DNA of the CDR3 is TGTGCCAGCAGTTACGGCGGTACGCAGTATTTT.

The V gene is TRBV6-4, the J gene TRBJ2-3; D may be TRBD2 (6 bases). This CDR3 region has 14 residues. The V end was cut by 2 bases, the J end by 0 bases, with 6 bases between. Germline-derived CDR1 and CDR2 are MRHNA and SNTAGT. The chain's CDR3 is CASSDSGSTDTQYF. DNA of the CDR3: TGTGCCAGCAGTGACAGCGGGAGCACAGATACGCAGTATTTT.

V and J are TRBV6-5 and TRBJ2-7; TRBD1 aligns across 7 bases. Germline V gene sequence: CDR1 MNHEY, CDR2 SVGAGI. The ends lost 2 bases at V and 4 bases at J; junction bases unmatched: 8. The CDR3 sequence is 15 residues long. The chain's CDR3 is CASSYPQQGIYEQYF. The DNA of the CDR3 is TGTGCCAGCAGTTACCCTCAACAGGGGATTTACGAGCAGTACTTC.

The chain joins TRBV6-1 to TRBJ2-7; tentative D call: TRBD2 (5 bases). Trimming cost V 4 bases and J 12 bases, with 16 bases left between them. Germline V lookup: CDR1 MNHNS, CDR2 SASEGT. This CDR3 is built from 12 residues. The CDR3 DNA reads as TGTGCCAGCAGTGGGAGGCGAGGTCATGTGTACTTC. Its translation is CASSGRRGHVYF.

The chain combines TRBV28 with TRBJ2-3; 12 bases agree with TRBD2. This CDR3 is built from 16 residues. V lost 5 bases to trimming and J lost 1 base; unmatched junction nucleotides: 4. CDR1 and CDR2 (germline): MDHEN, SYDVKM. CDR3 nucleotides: TGTGCCAGCAGTGGACCTAGCGGGAGGGGCACAGATACGCAGTATTTT. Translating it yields CASSGPSGRGTDTQYF.

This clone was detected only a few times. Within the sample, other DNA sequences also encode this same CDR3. CDR3 DNA sequence: TGTGCCAGCAGTTCAGGGGACGAGCAGTACTTC. Protein sequence: CASSSGDEQYF. This chain joins TRBV6-5 and TRBJ2-7; D perhaps matches TRBD1 (6 bases). This CDR3 spans 11 amino acids. Trimming cost V 4 bases and J 5 bases, with 6 bases left between them. CDR1 and CDR2 from the germline V gene are MNHEY and SVGAGI.

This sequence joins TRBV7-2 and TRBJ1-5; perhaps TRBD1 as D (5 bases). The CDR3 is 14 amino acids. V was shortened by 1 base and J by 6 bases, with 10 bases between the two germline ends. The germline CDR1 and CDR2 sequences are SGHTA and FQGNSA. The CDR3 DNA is TGTGCCAGCAGCTTAGAAGGGGTCCCTCAGCCCCAGCATTTT. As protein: CASSLEGVPQPQHF.

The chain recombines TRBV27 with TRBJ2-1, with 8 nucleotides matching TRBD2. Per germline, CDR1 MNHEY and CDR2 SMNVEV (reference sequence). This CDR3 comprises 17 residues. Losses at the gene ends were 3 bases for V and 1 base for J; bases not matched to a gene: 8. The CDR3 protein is CASSLTQAGASYNEQFF. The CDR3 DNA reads TGTGCCAGCAGTTTGACCCAAGCGGGAGCATCCTACAATGAGCAGTTCTTC.

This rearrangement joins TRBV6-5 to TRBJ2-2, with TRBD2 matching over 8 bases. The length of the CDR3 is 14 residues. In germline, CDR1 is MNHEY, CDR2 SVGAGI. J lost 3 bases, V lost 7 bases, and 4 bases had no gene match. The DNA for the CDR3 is TGTGCCAGCATGGCGGGGGGATACACCGGGGAGCTGTTTTTT. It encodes CASMAGGYTGELFF.

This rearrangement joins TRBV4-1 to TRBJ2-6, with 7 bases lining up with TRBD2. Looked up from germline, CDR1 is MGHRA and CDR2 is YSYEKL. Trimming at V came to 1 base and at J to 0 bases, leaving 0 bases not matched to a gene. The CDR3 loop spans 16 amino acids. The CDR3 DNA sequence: TGCGCCAGCAGCCAAGCGGGGGGCTCTGGGGCCAACGTCCTGACTTTC. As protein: CASSQAGGSGANVLTF.

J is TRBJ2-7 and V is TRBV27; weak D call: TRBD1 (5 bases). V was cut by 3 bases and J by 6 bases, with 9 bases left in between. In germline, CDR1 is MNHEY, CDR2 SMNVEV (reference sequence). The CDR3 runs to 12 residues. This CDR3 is CASSLQGGEQYF. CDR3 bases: TGTGCCAGCAGTTTGCAGGGTGGCGAGCAGTACTTC.

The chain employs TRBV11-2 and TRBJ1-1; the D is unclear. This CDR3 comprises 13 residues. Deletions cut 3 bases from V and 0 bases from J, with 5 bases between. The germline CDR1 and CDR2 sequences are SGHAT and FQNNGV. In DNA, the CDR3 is TGTGCCAGCAGCTTGAGGATGAACACTGAAGCTTTCTTT. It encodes CASSLRMNTEAFF.

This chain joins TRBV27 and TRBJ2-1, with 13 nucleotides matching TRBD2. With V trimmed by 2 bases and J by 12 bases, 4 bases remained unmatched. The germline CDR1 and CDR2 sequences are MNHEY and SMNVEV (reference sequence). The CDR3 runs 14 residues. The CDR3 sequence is CASSLGLAGVRQFF. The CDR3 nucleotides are TGTGCCAGCAGTTTAGGACTAGCGGGAGTTAGGCAGTTCTTC.

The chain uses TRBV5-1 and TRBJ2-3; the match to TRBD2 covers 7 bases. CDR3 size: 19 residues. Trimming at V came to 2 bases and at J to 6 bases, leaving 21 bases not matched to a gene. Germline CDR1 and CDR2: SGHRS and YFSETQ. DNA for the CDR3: TGCGCCAGCAGCTTTAGTAAGGGACCTAGCGGAGATGGGTGGGATACGCAGTATTTT. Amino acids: CASSFSKGPSGDGWDTQYF.

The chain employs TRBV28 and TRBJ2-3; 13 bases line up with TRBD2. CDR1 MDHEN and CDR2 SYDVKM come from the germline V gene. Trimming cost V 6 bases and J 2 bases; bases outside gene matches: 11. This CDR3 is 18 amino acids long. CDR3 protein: CASSLMEGTSGNTDTQYF. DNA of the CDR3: TGTGCCAGCAGCCTAATGGAAGGGACTAGCGGGAACACAGATACGCAGTATTTT.

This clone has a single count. Here the CDR3 reads CASSDSDGELFF. CDR3 DNA sequence: TGTGCCAGCAGTGATAGTGACGGGGAGCTGTTTTTT. The J gene is TRBJ2-2, the V gene TRBV2; D is unclear. Trimming removed 3 bases at V and 7 bases at J, with 6 bases between. There are 12 residues in the CDR3. Germline V gene lookup returns CDR1 SNHLY and CDR2 FYNNEI.

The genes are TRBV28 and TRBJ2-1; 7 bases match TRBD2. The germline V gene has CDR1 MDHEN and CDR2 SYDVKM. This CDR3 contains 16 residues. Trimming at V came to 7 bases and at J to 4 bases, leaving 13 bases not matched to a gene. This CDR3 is CASTPLGEGRYNEQFF. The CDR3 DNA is TGTGCCAGCACCCCTTTGGGGGAGGGCCGATACAATGAGCAGTTCTTC.

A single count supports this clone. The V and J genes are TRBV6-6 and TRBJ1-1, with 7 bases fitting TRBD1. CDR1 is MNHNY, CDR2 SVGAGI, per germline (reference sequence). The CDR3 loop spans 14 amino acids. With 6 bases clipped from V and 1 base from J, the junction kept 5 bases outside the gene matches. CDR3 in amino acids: CASRKYRGNTEAFF. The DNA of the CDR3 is TGTGCCAGCAGGAAATACAGGGGGAACACTGAAGCTTTCTTT.

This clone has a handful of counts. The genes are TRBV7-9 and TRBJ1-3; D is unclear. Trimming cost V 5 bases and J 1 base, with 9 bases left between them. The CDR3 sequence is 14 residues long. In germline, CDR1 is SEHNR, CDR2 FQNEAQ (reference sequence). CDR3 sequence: CASSLRESGNTIYF. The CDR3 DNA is TGTGCCAGCAGCCTGAGAGAGTCTGGAAACACCATATATTTT.

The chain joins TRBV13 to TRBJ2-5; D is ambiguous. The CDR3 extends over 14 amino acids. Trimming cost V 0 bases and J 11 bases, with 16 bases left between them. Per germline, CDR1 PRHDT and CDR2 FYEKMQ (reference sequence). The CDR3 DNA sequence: TGTGCCAGCAGCTTAGGCCTAGAGAGGCCAGAGCAGTACTTC. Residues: CASSLGLERPEQYF.

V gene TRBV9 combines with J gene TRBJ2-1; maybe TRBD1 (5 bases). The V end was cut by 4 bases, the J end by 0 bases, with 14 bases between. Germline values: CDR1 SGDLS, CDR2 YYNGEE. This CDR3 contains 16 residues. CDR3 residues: CASSPGASSSYNEQFF. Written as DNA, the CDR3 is TGTGCCAGCAGCCCTGGGGCGTCTAGCTCCTACAATGAGCAGTTCTTC.

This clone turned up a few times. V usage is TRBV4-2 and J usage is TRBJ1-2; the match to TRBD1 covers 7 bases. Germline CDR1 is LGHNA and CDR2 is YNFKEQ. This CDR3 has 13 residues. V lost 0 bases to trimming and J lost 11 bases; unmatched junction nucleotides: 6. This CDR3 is CASSQDLGQTYTF. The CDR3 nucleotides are TGTGCCAGCAGCCAAGATTTGGGACAGACTTACACCTTC.

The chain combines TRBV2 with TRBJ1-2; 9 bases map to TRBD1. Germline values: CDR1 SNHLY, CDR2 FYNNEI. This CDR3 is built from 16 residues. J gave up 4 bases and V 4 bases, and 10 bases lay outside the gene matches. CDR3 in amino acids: CASSAIDRGASYGYTF. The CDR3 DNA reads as TGTGCCAGCAGTGCCATTGACAGGGGGGCGTCCTATGGCTACACCTTC.

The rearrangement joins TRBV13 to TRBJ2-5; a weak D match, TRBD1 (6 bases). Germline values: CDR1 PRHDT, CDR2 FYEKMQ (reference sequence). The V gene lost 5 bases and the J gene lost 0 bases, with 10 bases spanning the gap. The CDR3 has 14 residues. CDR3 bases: TGTGCCAGCAGCCTCCGGGACAACCAAGAGACCCAGTACTTC. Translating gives CASSLRDNQETQYF.

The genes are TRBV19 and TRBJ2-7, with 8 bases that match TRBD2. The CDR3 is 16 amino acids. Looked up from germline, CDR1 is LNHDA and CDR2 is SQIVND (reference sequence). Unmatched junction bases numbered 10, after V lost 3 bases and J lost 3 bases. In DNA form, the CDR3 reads TGTGCCAGTAGTATCGGTGGCAGACTAGCGATCTACGAGCAGTACTTC. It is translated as CASSIGGRLAIYEQYF.